The clone carrying this T cell receptor beta chain was detected only a few times. The target antigen is unknown. This sample stems from a study of cytomegalovirus exposure and HLA in healthy donors. Study outcomes and limitations: Cytomegalovirus-associated status was assigned to around 160 TCR beta chains.

The CDR3 loop spans 15 amino acids. V lost 1 base and J lost 2; bases outside the gene matches: 4. The germline CDR1 and CDR2 sequences are MNHNS and SASEGT. The PCR contained 60 Vbeta and 13 Jbeta primers. Data came from immunoSEQ multiplex PCR; TCRdb stores just in-frame clones and leaves some out. This sample yields roughly 100,000 clones, of which approximately 69% are seen a single time; 5.5% to 6% belongs to the top ten. This sequence was found in a boy aged 10-17 years in good health and CMV-seropositive. The rearrangement uses TRBV6-1 and TRBJ2-7; 8 positions agree with TRBD1. Sequenced sample: PBMCs. DNA for the CDR3: TGTGCCAGCAGTGAAGGGACAGGGAGTCCCTACGAGCAGTACTTC. Its protein is CASSEGTGSPYEQYF.